This T cell receptor (beta chain) was captured by sequencing in a study of blood T cell repertoires in COVID-19. Study background: The United States, Italy and Spain supplied acute and convalescent COVID-19 samples. Sample material is recorded as cDNA or gDNA derived from T cells, B-cell-depleted T cells, or PBMCs.

In the source study's methods: For nucleated cells, counts were estimated from reference gene primer amplification. Generated by immunoSEQ multiplex PCR, the TCRdb table keeps only in-frame clones and is missing some. The DNA was the basis for D and trimming; V, J and clone size are from that table. The profile shows fewer than 500,000 clones, about 80% of them singletons. The V segment lost 0 bases and the J segment 8 bases; nucleotides outside the gene matches: 14. CDR1 and CDR2 from the germline V gene are LGHNA and YNFKEQ. The CDR3 covers 17 residues. The TCR sequence derives from a human donor with acute or convalescent COVID-19. The donor label of this sample is uncertain. Sequencing was carried out using peripheral blood. This chain connects TRBV4-2 to TRBJ1-2; the match to TRBD1 covers 8 bases. This chain's CDR3 is CASSQESGAGQVWGYTF. The DNA for the CDR3 is TGTGCCAGCAGCCAAGAATCTGGGGCGGGACAGGTATGGGGCTACACCTTC.